These 29 T cell receptor beta chains were sequenced from one sample in a study of cytomegalovirus exposure and HLA in healthy donors. Primers for the PCR totalled 60 Vbeta and 13 Jbeta. Assay: immunoSEQ multiplex PCR; the TCRdb copy retains only in-frame clones and omits some. The sample lists 150,000 or so clones, 70% seen once, with 2.1% in the top ten. The specimen sequenced was PBMCs. These receptors were collected from an older woman in good health and CMV-seropositive.

This chain joins TRBV6-1 and TRBJ1-5; D is unresolved. Germline lookup yields CDR1 MNHNS and CDR2 SASEGT. The CDR3 runs to 13 residues. V was cut by 9 bases and J by 0 bases, with 9 bases left in between. This chain's CDR3 is CASGGNSNQPQHF. The DNA of the CDR3 is TGTGCCAGTGGCGGCAATAGCAATCAGCCCCAGCATTTT.

This clone was picked up a small number of times. The DNA of the CDR3 is TGTGCCAGCAGCCCTGGGGGGTCCTACGAGCAGTACTTC. This translates into CASSPGGSYEQYF. The rearrangement uses TRBV27 and TRBJ2-7; D is possibly TRBD2 (6 bases). The germline V and J ends were trimmed by 6 bases and 1 base, with 10 bases remaining between them. CDR1 is MNHEY, CDR2 SMNVEV, per germline (reference sequence). The CDR3 spans 13 residues.

The chain employs TRBV6-1 and TRBJ1-2; 8 bases map to TRBD1. The CDR3 spans 12 residues. The J segment lost 3 bases and the V segment lost 8 bases, leaving 2 bases of the junction unmatched. Germline assignment: CDR1 MNHNS and CDR2 SASEGT. CDR3 bases: TGTGCCAGCGGGACAGGAGACTATGGCTACACCTTC. It translates to CASGTGDYGYTF.

This clone was detected a few times. The chain employs TRBV29-1 and TRBJ1-3; D may be TRBD1 (6 bases). The CDR3 spans 13 residues. V was cut by 7 bases and J by 1 base, with 11 bases left in between. The germline V gene has CDR1 SQVTM and CDR2 ANQGSEA. The CDR3 protein is CSAVRGSGNTIYF. CDR3 DNA: TGCAGCGCGGTGAGGGGGTCTGGAAACACCATATATTTT.

This clone has only a few counts. The chain carries TRBV18 and TRBJ2-1; D might be TRBD2 (6 bases). Deletions cut 6 bases from V and 7 bases from J, with 19 bases between. The CDR3 has 15 residues. The germline CDR1 and CDR2 sequences are KGHSH and LQKENI. The CDR3 region has the DNA TGTGCCAGCTCCTTGACGGACGGAGGGTTGAATGAGCAGTTCTTC. Amino acid sequence: CASSLTDGGLNEQFF.

The chain employs TRBV19 and TRBJ1-1; 12 nucleotides agree with TRBD1. Germline CDR1 and CDR2: LNHDA and SQIVND (reference sequence). V lost 4 bases and J lost 4; bases outside the gene matches: 13. The CDR3 runs to 18 residues. CDR3 coding DNA: TGTGCCAGTAGTACCCCCGTGGGACAGGGGGCGCTTGTCACTGAAGCTTTCTTT. Its translation: CASSTPVGQGALVTEAFF.

With respect to this clone: Other DNA sequences in this sample translate to the same CDR3. This chain joins TRBV7-9 and TRBJ2-2; D is ambiguous. Trimming took 3 bases from V and 1 from J, leaving 6 bases between them. CDR1 and CDR2 (germline): SEHNR, FQNEAQ (reference sequence). CDR3 length: 14 amino acids. The chain's CDR3 is CASSFSGNTGELFF. The CDR3 DNA is TGTGCCAGCAGCTTCTCCGGGAACACCGGGGAGCTGTTTTTT.

This chain joins TRBV5-1 and TRBJ2-7; 9 positions match TRBD2. V trimming: 7 bases; J trimming: 0 bases; junction bases outside the gene matches: 5. There are 14 residues in the CDR3. The germline gives CDR1 SGHRS, CDR2 YFSETQ. The CDR3 protein is CASSGLAHSYEQYF. As DNA, the CDR3 is TGCGCCAGCTCCGGACTAGCGCACTCCTACGAGCAGTACTTC. Looking up the rest from reference TRBV5-1 and TRBJ2-7 gives the full variable domain: KAGVTQTPRYLIKTRGQQVTLSCSPISGHRSVSWYQQTPGQGLQFLFEYFSETQRNKGNFPGRFSGRQFSNSRSEMNVSTLELGDSALYLCASSGLAHSYEQYFGPGTRLTVT.

This chain connects TRBV15 to TRBJ1-2, with D unclear. The CDR3 extends over 14 amino acids. Germline assignment: CDR1 LNHNV and CDR2 YYDKDF (reference sequence). With 0 bases removed from V and 4 bases from J, the gap between germline ends came to 9 bases. The CDR3 coding sequence is TGTGCCACCAGCAGAGACGGGTCGTCCTATGGCTACACCTTC. This translates into CATSRDGSSYGYTF.

As concerns this clone: Other nucleotide sequences from this sample produce the same CDR3. The J gene is TRBJ2-2, the V gene TRBV5-1, with D perhaps matching TRBD1 (6 bases). Germline V gives CDR1 SGHRS, CDR2 YFSETQ. Trimming shortened V by 4 bases and J by 2 bases, and 12 bases separated the two germline ends. The CDR3 totals 15 residues. This CDR3 is CASSPGQPNTGELFF. DNA for the CDR3: TGCGCCAGCAGCCCGGGACAACCCAACACCGGGGAGCTGTTTTTT.

The V gene is TRBV19, the J gene TRBJ2-3, with TRBD2 matching 13 bases. After removal of 10 bases from V and 9 bases from J, the junction contained 4 bases not matched to a gene. The germline V gene encodes CDR1 LNHDA and CDR2 SQIVND (reference sequence). The CDR3 totals 12 residues. The CDR3 spells CATGLAGNTQYF. The DNA for the CDR3 is TGTGCCACGGGACTAGCGGGAAACACGCAGTATTTT.

This clone has just a few counts. This sequence joins TRBV30 and TRBJ1-6; D gene uncertain. V shed 4 bases and J shed 10 bases, with 17 bases lying between them. CDR3 length: 14 amino acids. CDR1 is GTSNPN, CDR2 SVGIG, per germline (reference sequence). CDR3 sequence (DNA): TGTGCCTGGAAATTTGAGGCAGATGGATCACCCCTCCACTTT. Residues: CAWKFEADGSPLHF. Complete variable domain (other parts from reference TRBV30 and TRBJ1-6): SQTIHQWPATLVQPVGSPLSLECTVEGTSNPNLYWYRQAAGRGLQLLFYSVGIGQISSEVPQNLSASRPQDRQFILSSKKLLLSDSGFYLCAWKFEADGSPLHFGNGTRLTVT.

This clone showed up just a few times. This chain joins TRBV27 and TRBJ2-7; D might be TRBD2 (6 bases). This CDR3 contains 14 residues. The ends were cut back, 10 bases at V and 2 bases at J, with 18 bases in the middle. CDR1 MNHEY and CDR2 SMNVEV come from the germline V gene (reference sequence). CDR3: CATWGTARPYEQYF. The CDR3 bases are TGTGCCACCTGGGGGACTGCCCGCCCCTACGAGCAGTACTTC.

The chain joins TRBV20-1 to TRBJ2-3; 9 bases line up with TRBD2. The CDR3 is 11 amino acids. J was trimmed by 9 bases and V by 6 bases; bases with no gene match: 4. Germline values: CDR1 DFQATT, CDR2 SNEGSKA (reference sequence). CDR3 DNA sequence: TGCAGTGCCGGCGGGAGGGACACGCAGTATTTT. Its protein is CSAGGRDTQYF.

The chain combines TRBV9 with TRBJ1-5, with D possibly matching TRBD1 (5 bases). The CDR3 is made up of 14 amino acids. Germline assignment: CDR1 SGDLS and CDR2 YYNGEE. The V gene lost 0 bases and the J gene lost 6 bases, with 10 bases spanning the gap. CDR3 sequence (DNA): TGTGCCAGCAGCGTAGACGGGGGGGGTCAGCCCCAGCATTTT. Protein product: CASSVDGGGQPQHF. The full variable domain, its missing parts supplied by reference TRBV9 and TRBJ1-5, is DSGVTQTPKHLITATGQRVTLRCSPRSGDLSVYWYQQSLDQGLQFLIQYYNGEERAKGNILERFSAQQFPDLHSELNLSSLELGDSALYFCASSVDGGGQPQHFGDGTRLSIL.

The chain joins TRBV6-1 to TRBJ1-5; 8 bases map to TRBD1. Germline CDR1 reads MNHNS; CDR2 reads SASEGT. Germline trimming cut 6 bases from V and 4 bases from J; bases unmatched to any gene: 8. The CDR3 sequence is 15 residues long. CDR3 sequence reads: CASRTRGLLNQPQHF. CDR3 coding DNA: TGTGCCAGCAGGACCAGGGGGCTCCTTAATCAGCCCCAGCATTTT.

The chain links TRBV28 to TRBJ2-1; D not certain. Germline values: CDR1 MDHEN, CDR2 SYDVKM. This CDR3 is 15 amino acids long. Trimming cost V 5 bases and J 0 bases, with 11 bases left between them. The CDR3 here is CASSRSSSSYNEQFF. In nucleotides, the CDR3 is TGTGCCAGCAGTCGATCTTCTAGCTCCTACAATGAGCAGTTCTTC.

The chain uses TRBV6-5 and TRBJ1-5, with unresolved D. The length of the CDR3 is 16 residues. V was trimmed by 0 bases and J by 5 bases, leaving 14 bases between them. In germline, CDR1 is MNHEY, CDR2 SVGAGI. In DNA, the CDR3 is TGTGCCAGCAGTTACTCCGGGAAAGGGTTTGATCAGCCCCAGCATTTT. It yields the protein CASSYSGKGFDQPQHF.

The chain carries TRBV6-5 and TRBJ1-1; D uncertain. CDR3 size: 12 residues. Deletions cut 4 bases from V and 11 bases from J, with 14 bases between. Per germline, CDR1 MNHEY and CDR2 SVGAGI. In nucleotides, the CDR3 is TGTGCCAGCAGTTCAAATACCCGAGGGGCTTTCTTT. This translates into CASSSNTRGAFF.

This rearrangement joins TRBV7-9 to TRBJ2-6; no clear D gene. The CDR3 sequence is 15 residues long. V lost 2 bases and J lost 0, with 5 bases in between. The germline gives CDR1 SEHNR, CDR2 FQNEAQ (reference sequence). The CDR3 nucleotides read TGTGCCAGCAGCTTAACACCCTCTGGGGCCAACGTCCTGACTTTC. Protein product: CASSLTPSGANVLTF. The whole variable domain, filled in from reference TRBV7-9 and TRBJ2-6, reads DTGVSQNPRHKITKRGQNVTFRCDPISEHNRLYWYRQTLGQGPEFLTYFQNEAQLEKSRLLSDRFSAERPKGSFSTLEIQRTEQGDSAMYLCASSLTPSGANVLTFGAGSRLTVL.

The J gene is TRBJ1-2, the V gene TRBV6-1; D is unresolved. The CDR3 sequence is 15 residues long. Germline CDR1 is MNHNS and CDR2 is SASEGT. Deletions cut 4 bases from V and 3 bases from J, with 15 bases between. DNA of the CDR3: TGTGCCAGCAGTGCCGACAACGCTGCTTACTATGGCTACACCTTC. Its protein is CASSADNAAYYGYTF.

With respect to this clone: Other DNA sequences in the same sample also yield this CDR3. The chain is built from TRBV5-1 and TRBJ1-1; D might be TRBD1 (6 bases). The CDR3 has 14 amino acids. Germline V lookup: CDR1 SGHRS, CDR2 YFSETQ. V was trimmed by 4 bases and J by 1 base, leaving 11 bases between them. CDR3 residues: CASSAQGGNTEAFF. The CDR3 DNA reads TGCGCCAGCAGCGCACAGGGTGGGAACACTGAAGCTTTCTTT.

The chain carries TRBV7-9 and TRBJ2-3, with D possibly matching TRBD1 (6 bases). Germline V CDR1 and CDR2: SEHNR, FQNEAQ (reference sequence). Trimming shortened V by 1 base and J by 2 bases, and 10 bases separated the two germline ends. The CDR3 is 15 residues long. The CDR3 sequence is CASSLEDSHTDTQYF. CDR3 in DNA: TGTGCCAGCAGCTTAGAGGACAGCCACACAGATACGCAGTATTTT.

The gene calls are TRBV7-3 and TRBJ1-5; tentatively, D is TRBD1 (6 bases). CDR1 is SGHTA and CDR2 is FQGTGA in the germline V gene. V was shortened by 7 bases and J by 5 bases, with 12 bases between the two germline ends. The CDR3 has 13 residues. The CDR3 spells CASTHRVHQPQHF. Here the CDR3 DNA reads TGTGCCAGCACTCACAGGGTCCATCAGCCCCAGCATTTT. The complete variable domain, with remaining parts taken from reference TRBV7-3 and TRBJ1-5, reads GAGVSQTPSNKVTEKGKYVELRCDPISGHTALYWYRQSLGQGPEFLIYFQGTGAADDSGLPNDRFFAVRPEGSVSTLKIQRTERGDSAVYLCASTHRVHQPQHFGDGTRLSIL.

Note on this clone: Because it lacks the conserved phenylalanine or tryptophan at the end, this CDR3 is likely a read error. The chain recombines TRBV4-2 with TRBJ1-2; 8 positions match TRBD1. Trimming took 1 base from V and 4 from J; bases not matched to a gene: 8. The CDR3 length is 16 residues. CDR1 is LGHNA and CDR2 is YNFKEQ in the germline V gene. Written as DNA, the CDR3 is TGTGCCAGCAGCCAAGCCACAGGGGGGTTGGGCTATGGCTACACCCTC. It translates to CASSQATGGLGYGYTL.

J is TRBJ1-2 and V is TRBV9, with TRBD1 identical over 7 bases. The CDR3 covers 15 residues. The V gene's germline CDR1 is SGDLS and CDR2 YYNGEE. V lost 3 bases and J lost 1; bases outside the gene matches: 6. As DNA, the CDR3 is TGTGCCAGCAGCGAGGGACAGAAGATTAACTATGGCTACACCTTC. It is translated as CASSEGQKINYGYTF.

This clone showed up just a few times. V gene TRBV5-1 combines with J gene TRBJ1-5; TRBD1 might be the D (6 bases). The CDR3 totals 13 residues. V gave up 2 bases and J gave up 6 bases, with 9 bases separating them. Per the germline V gene, CDR1 is SGHRS and CDR2 is YFSETQ. For the CDR3, the DNA is TGCGCCAGCAGCTTACAGGGTGGTCAGCCCCAGCATTTT. This translates into CASSLQGGQPQHF. The full variable domain, completed using reference TRBV5-1 and TRBJ1-5, is KAGVTQTPRYLIKTRGQQVTLSCSPISGHRSVSWYQQTPGQGLQFLFEYFSETQRNKGNFPGRFSGRQFSNSRSEMNVSTLELGDSALYLCASSLQGGQPQHFGDGTRLSIL.

The chain employs TRBV6-1 and TRBJ1-6; maybe TRBD1 (5 bases). This CDR3 is built from 15 residues. CDR1 MNHNS and CDR2 SASEGT come from the germline V gene. V was shortened by 0 bases and J by 7 bases, with 10 bases between the two germline ends. DNA for the CDR3: TGTGCCAGCAGTGAAGCGCGGGGGACGAATTCACCCCTCCACTTT. It is translated as CASSEARGTNSPLHF.

A few counts support this clone. This chain uses TRBV27 with TRBJ2-3; TRBD2 matches 7 bases. Germline-derived CDR1 and CDR2 are MNHEY and SMNVEV (reference sequence). The CDR3 covers 15 residues. J was trimmed by 1 base and V by 3 bases; bases with no gene match: 4. The CDR3 DNA follows: TGTGCCAGCAGTTTGAGGGCGGGGGGCACAGATACGCAGTATTTT. Translating gives CASSLRAGGTDTQYF.